The 7 T cell receptor beta chains below all came from one sample that was sequenced in a study of shared clonotypes between healthy human individuals. Repertoires were generated with immunoSEQ multiplex PCR, while TCRdb's copy carries only in-frame clones and drops some. Of roughly 1 million clones detected, about 84% appear once; the ten largest clones hold about 0.52%. Material: memory CD4+ T cells from PBMCs. Subset here: CD45RA-negative fraction. The receptors come from a man younger than 30 in good health. Some clones in this sample may be carry-over from other donors' samples.

The rearrangement joins TRBV11-2 to TRBJ2-1; D is undetermined. CDR3 length: 14 amino acids. The V end lost 2 bases, the J end lost 6 bases, and 11 bases lay between the germline ends. Germline lookup yields CDR1 SGHAT and CDR2 FQNNGV. The CDR3 nucleotides read TGTGCCAGCAGCTTAATCGTGGACCTCAATGAGCAGTTCTTC. As protein: CASSLIVDLNEQFF.

This clone was recorded only once. A junction boundary mismatches the germline segment, possibly from a read error. This sample includes further DNA sequences coding for the same CDR3. This rearrangement joins TRBV30 to TRBJ2-3; 8 positions agree with TRBD2. Germline V gene lookup returns CDR1 GTSNPN and CDR2 SVGIG (reference sequence). The CDR3 covers 16 residues. The CDR3 DNA follows: TGTGCCTGGAGTGCACCGACTAGCGTAAGCACAGATACACAGTATTTT. It yields the protein CAWSAPTSVSTDTQYF.

The table lists this clone with a few counts. This chain joins TRBV7-9 and TRBJ1-1, with 7 positions matching TRBD1. Germline trimming cut 7 bases from V and 1 base from J; bases unmatched to any gene: 6. The CDR3 runs 14 residues. The V gene's germline CDR1 is SEHNR and CDR2 FQNEAQ (reference sequence). CDR3 protein: CASIDREKNTEAFF. The CDR3 DNA reads as TGTGCCAGCATCGACAGGGAGAAGAACACTGAAGCTTTCTTT.

This chain uses TRBV7-2 with TRBJ1-1, with D maybe TRBD1 (5 bases). Trimming removed 2 bases at V and 4 bases at J, with 20 bases between. Germline V gene sequence: CDR1 SGHTA, CDR2 FQGNSA. The CDR3 length is 17 residues. The CDR3 region is CASSLNAGGTWVTEAFF. In nucleotides, the CDR3 is TGTGCCAGCAGCTTAAATGCAGGCGGGACGTGGGTCACTGAAGCTTTCTTT.

J is TRBJ1-1 and V is TRBV10-3; D remains ambiguous. Trimming removed 8 bases from V and 1 base from J, with 8 bases in between. The CDR3 has 12 residues. Germline-derived CDR1 and CDR2 are ENHRY and SYGVKD. The DNA for the CDR3 is TGTGCCATCTCGCGGGAGAACACTGAAGCTTTCTTT. This translates into CAISRENTEAFF.

This clone showed up just once. The CDR3 protein is CASSNGPQDNEKLFF. The CDR3 nucleotides are TGCGCCAGCAGCAACGGACCTCAGGACAATGAAAAACTGTTTTTT. The V call is TRBV5-1, the J call TRBJ1-4; no clear D gene. Per the germline V gene, CDR1 is SGHRS and CDR2 is YFSETQ. V was clipped by 4 bases and J by 5 bases, with 15 bases between them. The CDR3 sequence is 15 residues long.

The chain uses TRBV28 and TRBJ2-3; D is unclear. CDR1 is MDHEN, CDR2 SYDVKM, per germline. This CDR3 has 14 residues. The V end was cut by 5 bases, the J end by 2 bases, with 11 bases between. This CDR3 is CASSPARVTDTQYF. CDR3 DNA sequence: TGTGCCAGCAGTCCCGCAAGAGTCACAGATACGCAGTATTTT.